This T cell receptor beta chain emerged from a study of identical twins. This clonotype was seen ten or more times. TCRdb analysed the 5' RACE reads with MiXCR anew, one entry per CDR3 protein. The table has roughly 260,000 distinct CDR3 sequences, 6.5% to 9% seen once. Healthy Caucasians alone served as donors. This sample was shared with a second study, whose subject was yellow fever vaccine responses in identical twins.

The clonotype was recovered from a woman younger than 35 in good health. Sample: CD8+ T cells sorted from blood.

CDR3 loop: CSARGTEPGMDAYEQYF. The CDR3 DNA follows: TGCAGTGCTAGGGGGACCGAACCAGGGATGGACGCCTACGAGCAGTACTTC. The genes are TRBV20-1 and TRBJ2-7, with D perhaps given as TRBD1 or TRBD2 (5 bases each). This CDR3 has 17 amino acids. V lost 3 bases to trimming and J lost 2 bases, with 23 bases between them. The germline CDR1 and CDR2 sequences are DFQATT and SNEGSKA (reference sequence).